The clone carrying this T cell receptor delta chain was observed a handful of times. This specimen belongs to a study of gamma-delta T cells after stem cell transplantation. The CDR3 is 19 amino acids. Per germline, CDR1 TSWWSYY and CDR2 QGS. V was pared by 7 bases and J by 0 bases, with 27 bases between. TCRdb reran clone calling via CATT on the RT-PCR reads. This table holds 2,500 to 3,500 delta-chain clones, approximately 9.2% found once. Sample: gamma-delta T cells. The gene calls are TRDV1 and TRDJ1, with D possibly matching TRDD2 (5 bases). The TCR originated in a human donor. It is not recorded whose cells these are; they may come from a transplant donor. The CDR3 DNA follows: TGTGCTCTTGCCACTGAAGACTTCCCACTCTTCGGGTACACCGATAAACTCATCTTT. It is translated as CALATEDFPLFGYTDKLIF.